One sample yielded the 32 T cell receptor beta chains listed below, sequenced in a study of T cells in Graves' hyperthyroidism and ophthalmopathy. RNA transcripts provided the source from which TCR beta CDR3 regions were amplified. A set of HTBI primers served as the primers for a first-round RT-PCR of the TCR CDR3. TCRdb passed the multiplex PCR reads through MiXCR, listing each CDR3 protein once. The table shows some 370,000 distinct CDR3 sequences, with approximately 17% occurring only once. The sample was blood. These receptors were taken from a woman younger than 45 with Graves' hyperthyroidism that later progressed to Graves' ophthalmopathy.

The J gene is TRBJ2-3, the V gene TRBV11-2, with 8 nucleotides matching TRBD1. Per the germline V gene, CDR1 is SGHAT and CDR2 is FQNNGV. V dropped 0 bases and J dropped 6; count of bases not matched to a gene: 5. CDR3 size: 15 residues. The CDR3 nucleotides are TGTGCCAGCAGCTTAGAGGCAGGGGGCGGCGATACGCAGTATTTT. Translated: CASSLEAGGGDTQYF.

Only a few counts were recorded for this clonotype. The genes are TRBV18 and TRBJ2-2, with 9 nucleotides matching TRBD1. This CDR3 region has 16 residues. CDR1 and CDR2 (germline): KGHSH, LQKENI. V lost 3 bases, J lost 1 base, and 3 bases stayed unmatched. The CDR3 DNA sequence: TGTGCCAGCTCACCCCAGGACAGGGGGAACACCGGGGAGCTGTTTTTT. Amino acids: CASSPQDRGNTGELFF.

This clonotype was recorded many times. J is TRBJ1-5 and V is TRBV5-1; D might be TRBD1 (5 bases). The CDR3 consists of 14 residues. Germline-derived CDR1 and CDR2 are SGHRS and YFSETQ. Trimming pared 0 bases from V and 5 bases from J, leaving 9 bases between. DNA of the CDR3: TGCGCCAGCAGCTTGGAAGGAGGGGATCAGCCCCAGCATTTT. Encoded protein: CASSLEGGDQPQHF.

This clonotype was seen repeatedly, ten times or more. The chain has TRBV2 and TRBJ1-2; TRBD1 agrees at 7 bases. Germline CDR1 SNHLY, CDR2 FYNNEI. Germline trimming cut 3 bases from V and 8 bases from J; bases unmatched to any gene: 12. CDR3 length: 15 amino acids. As DNA, the CDR3 is TGTGCCAGCAGTGACACACGGACAGGATTGGGAGGCTACACCTTC. Its protein product is CASSDTRTGLGGYTF.

In this sample, this clonotype turned up many times. The rearrangement links TRBV10-2 to TRBJ2-5, with D perhaps being TRBD1 or TRBD2 (5 bases each). The V end lost 6 bases, the J end lost 3 bases, and 11 bases lay between the germline ends. CDR1 is WSHSY and CDR2 is SAAADI in the germline V gene. The CDR3 loop spans 13 amino acids. CDR3 sequence reads: CASRDNGEETQYF. The DNA of the CDR3 is TGCGCCAGCAGGGACAACGGGGAAGAGACCCAGTACTTC.

As regards this clonotype: The junction and the germline gene differ at one end; a read error may be behind it. The chain has TRBV3-1 and TRBJ2-7, with D possibly TRBD2 on 5 matching bases. Per germline, CDR1 LGHDT and CDR2 YNNKEL (reference sequence). This CDR3 has 14 amino acids. The CDR3 region has the DNA TGTGCCAGCAGCCCCTTTGAGGGTCCCTACAAGCAGTACTTC. It specifies CASSPFEGPYKQYF.

The V gene is TRBV20-1, the J gene TRBJ1-2; 9 bases align to TRBD1. V trimming: 0 bases; J trimming: 5 bases; junction bases outside the gene matches: 10. The length of the CDR3 is 16 residues. Germline lookup yields CDR1 DFQATT and CDR2 SNEGSKA (reference sequence). CDR3 DNA: TGCAGTGCTAGAGAGGACAGGGGTTTTGTAGGGTATGGCTACACCTTC. Its translation: CSAREDRGFVGYGYTF.

The genes are TRBV5-1 and TRBJ2-1; 7 bases are shared with TRBD2. The CDR3 is 15 amino acids. The germline CDR1 and CDR2 sequences are SGHRS and YFSETQ. Trimming at V came to 2 bases and at J to 5 bases, leaving 7 bases not matched to a gene. CDR3 in amino acids: CASSLPDRGDNEQFF. CDR3 DNA sequence: TGCGCCAGCAGCTTACCGGACCGGGGGGACAATGAGCAGTTCTTC. The complete variable domain, with remaining parts taken from reference TRBV5-1 and TRBJ2-1, reads KAGVTQTPRYLIKTRGQQVTLSCSPISGHRSVSWYQQTPGQGLQFLFEYFSETQRNKGNFPGRFSGRQFSNSRSEMNVSTLELGDSALYLCASSLPDRGDNEQFFGPGTRLTVL.

This clonotype was observed a handful of times. V gene TRBV9 combines with J gene TRBJ2-1; TRBD2 matches 9 bases. Germline V lookup: CDR1 SGDLS, CDR2 YYNGEE. This CDR3 comprises 15 residues. V shed 4 bases, J shed 3 bases, and the junction held 5 bases outside the gene matches. As DNA, the CDR3 is TGTGCCAGCAGCTCGTCTAGCGGGAACTACAATGAGCAGTTCTTC. Translation gives CASSSSSGNYNEQFF.

This clonotype was recorded at least ten times. V usage is TRBV28 and J usage is TRBJ2-3; 9 bases line up with TRBD2. In germline, CDR1 is MDHEN, CDR2 SYDVKM. V lost 8 bases to trimming and J lost 4 bases; unmatched junction nucleotides: 16. The CDR3 totals 17 residues. The CDR3 DNA follows: TGTGCCAGCGTCTTTAACAGCGGGAGGATCGGCCCAGATACGCAGTATTTT. This gives the protein CASVFNSGRIGPDTQYF.

Notes on this clonotype: A read error is possible here, since a much larger clone lies one base away. This chain connects TRBV9 to TRBJ2-3; 9 nucleotides align to TRBD2. Germline loops: CDR1 SGDLS, CDR2 YYNGEE. This CDR3 has 18 residues. Unmatched junction bases numbered 14, after V lost 2 bases and J lost 4 bases. The DNA for the CDR3 is TGTGCCAGCAGCGTGGGGATTAGCGGGAGATCGGGGGCAGATACGCAGTATTTT. It encodes CASSVGISGRSGADTQYF.

The chain has TRBV6-1 and TRBJ2-6; possible D gene TRBD1, 6 bases. Germline V gene data show CDR1 as MNHNS and CDR2 as SASEGT. The CDR3 runs to 18 residues. V was pared by 5 bases and J by 0 bases, with 17 bases between. Here the CDR3 reads CASSWLRWGHSGANVLTF. The CDR3 bases are TGTGCCAGCAGTTGGCTCCGATGGGGACACTCTGGGGCCAACGTCCTGACTTTC.

The V and J genes are TRBV3-1 and TRBJ2-3; TRBD2 matches 11 bases. The CDR3 loop spans 15 amino acids. The V segment lost 1 base and the J segment 6 bases; nucleotides outside the gene matches: 3. In germline, CDR1 is LGHDT, CDR2 YNNKEL (reference sequence). The CDR3 protein is CASSQVAGGPDTQYF. The DNA for the CDR3 is TGTGCCAGCAGCCAAGTAGCGGGGGGGCCGGATACGCAGTATTTT.

This clonotype was recorded at least ten times. V and J are TRBV7-9 and TRBJ2-1, with 10 bases that match TRBD1. This CDR3 contains 15 residues. V lost 5 bases to trimming and J lost 4 bases; unmatched junction nucleotides: 5. The germline CDR1 and CDR2 sequences are SEHNR and FQNEAQ (reference sequence). The CDR3 sequence is CASSTRQGAYNEQFF. In DNA form, the CDR3 reads TGTGCCAGCAGCACCCGACAGGGGGCATACAATGAGCAGTTCTTC.

The J gene is TRBJ2-3, the V gene TRBV27; 8 bases fit TRBD1. CDR3 length: 14 residues. CDR1 is MNHEY, CDR2 SMNVEV, per germline (reference sequence). The ends lost 4 bases at V and 4 bases at J; junction bases unmatched: 4. This CDR3 reads CASSSDRVPDTQYF. The DNA for the CDR3 is TGTGCCAGCAGTTCGGACAGGGTCCCAGATACGCAGTATTTT.

This clonotype was recorded at least ten times. V usage is TRBV27 and J usage is TRBJ2-3; D is unclear. Germline V gene lookup returns CDR1 MNHEY and CDR2 SMNVEV (reference sequence). The CDR3 contains 14 residues. The V gene lost 6 bases and the J gene lost 4 bases, with 14 bases spanning the gap. This CDR3 reads CASRRGVRSDTQYF. The CDR3 region has the DNA TGTGCCAGCAGGCGTGGGGTGAGGTCAGATACGCAGTATTTT.

The V gene is TRBV6-1, the J gene TRBJ2-7, with 8 bases identical to TRBD1. The J call is uncertain, as TRBJ2-1 better fits the DNA end. This CDR3 region has 14 residues. CDR1 is MNHNS and CDR2 is SASEGT in the germline V gene. CDR3 protein: CASIPKGQAYEQFF. The CDR3 bases are TGTGCCAGCATTCCTAAGGGACAGGCCTACGAGCAGTTCTTC.

This clonotype was seen only a few times. As DNA, the CDR3 is TGCAGTGCTAGAGATTCCGGGACAGGGTTTGGTGTCTACGAGCAGTACTTC. Translation: CSARDSGTGFGVYEQYF. The chain couples TRBV20-1 to TRBJ2-7, with TRBD1 identical over 9 bases. CDR1 is DFQATT, CDR2 SNEGSKA, per germline (reference sequence). The V segment lost 0 bases and the J segment 3 bases; nucleotides outside the gene matches: 12. CDR3 length: 17 amino acids.

J is TRBJ1-1 and V is TRBV29-1; D possibly corresponds to TRBD1 (5 bases). The CDR3 has 13 residues. CDR1 and CDR2 from the germline V gene are SQVTM and ANQGSEA. V was pared by 3 bases and J by 1 base, with 9 bases between. CDR3 loop: CSVDLQENTEAFF. The CDR3 region has the DNA TGCAGCGTTGATTTACAGGAGAACACTGAAGCTTTCTTT.

In this sample, this clonotype turned up once. V gene TRBV2 combines with J gene TRBJ1-4, with D perhaps TRBD1 (6 bases). This CDR3 region has 12 residues. Germline lookup yields CDR1 SNHLY and CDR2 FYNNEI. With 5 bases removed from V and 10 bases from J, the gap between germline ends came to 11 bases. CDR3 loop: CASSTGFRKLFF. The CDR3 DNA follows: TGTGCCAGCAGTACAGGGTTTCGAAAACTGTTTTTT.

There are many counts of this clonotype. The rearrangement joins TRBV11-2 to TRBJ2-7; possibly TRBD1 for D (6 bases). CDR3 size: 14 residues. Trimming cost V 3 bases and J 0 bases, with 9 bases left between them. Germline CDR1 and CDR2: SGHAT and FQNNGV. The chain's CDR3 is CASSFGTHSYEQYF. CDR3 sequence (DNA): TGTGCCAGCAGCTTCGGGACACACTCCTACGAGCAGTACTTC.

Regarding this clonotype: A much more abundant neighbour one base away suggests this may be a read error. The chain is built from TRBV7-9 and TRBJ2-7, with 8 bases fitting TRBD1. The last part of the DNA fits TRBJ2-1 better; the J call may be wrong. Germline CDR1 SEHNR, CDR2 FQNEAQ (reference sequence). The CDR3 extends over 15 amino acids. CDR3 nucleotides: TGTGCCAGCACCAATGCAGGGGGCTCAACCTACGAGCAGTTCTTC. It encodes CASTNAGGSTYEQFF.

There are many counts of this clonotype. V and J are TRBV12-3 or TRBV12-4 and TRBJ2-1; D is possibly TRBD1 or TRBD2 (5 bases each). Trimming took 1 base from V and 4 from J, leaving 8 bases between them. The CDR3 covers 14 residues. The CDR3 bases are TGTGCCAGCAGTTTAGGCTGGGGGTACAATGAGCAGTTCTTC. This translates into CASSLGWGYNEQFF.

The table lists this clonotype with many counts. This sequence joins TRBV6-1 and TRBJ1-2, with 7 positions matching TRBD1. Germline V gene lookup returns CDR1 MNHNS and CDR2 SASEGT. V lost 6 bases to trimming and J lost 2 bases; unmatched junction nucleotides: 3. The CDR3 is 13 residues long. The CDR3 DNA follows: TGTGCCAGCAGCAAGGACAGGAACTATGGCTACACCTTC. Translated, it gives CASSKDRNYGYTF.

This clonotype was seen repeatedly, ten times or more. A much larger clone is a single base away; this may be a read error. This chain connects TRBV12-3 or TRBV12-4 to TRBJ1-6; D perhaps matches TRBD1 (5 bases). This CDR3 spans 16 amino acids. Trimming stripped 4 bases from V and 4 bases from J, with 14 bases between. CDR3 sequence reads: CASSSQGAIYNSPLHF. CDR3 bases: TGTGCCAGCAGTTCCCAGGGAGCAATTTATAATTCACCCCTCCACTTT.

This clonotype was observed many times. This chain links TRBV27 with TRBJ2-1; 12 nucleotides align to TRBD2. CDR1 and CDR2 (germline): MNHEY, SMNVEV (reference sequence). The junction had 10 bases not matched to a gene; V was cut back by 2 bases and J by 2 bases. This CDR3 has 19 residues. In nucleotides, the CDR3 is TGTGCCAGCAGTTTAAGGGGACTAGCGGGCCCCCCGCCCTACAATGAGCAGTTCTTC. Its protein product is CASSLRGLAGPPPYNEQFF.

This clonotype occurred many times. The gene calls are TRBV2 and TRBJ2-6; D may be TRBD2 (6 bases). Germline V gives CDR1 SNHLY, CDR2 FYNNEI. The CDR3 has 14 amino acids. The V and J ends lost 10 bases and 4 bases respectively, with 14 bases between them. As DNA, the CDR3 is TGTGCCAAACTAGGGGAGGCCGGGGCCAACGTCCTGACTTTC. It specifies CAKLGEAGANVLTF.

The chain has TRBV4-2 and TRBJ1-1, with 8 bases that match TRBD1. The length of the CDR3 is 14 residues. Germline V lookup: CDR1 LGHNA, CDR2 YNFKEQ. Trimming removed 2 bases from V and 7 bases from J; junction bases left unmatched: 6. The CDR3, as DNA: TGTGCCAGCAGCCAACCGACAGGGGTGGTTGAAGCTTTCTTT. This gives the protein CASSQPTGVVEAFF.

This clonotype was seen a few times. The chain uses TRBV28 and TRBJ1-2; D possibly corresponds to TRBD1 (6 bases). Trimming took 8 bases from V and 4 from J, leaving 11 bases between them. This CDR3 spans 12 amino acids. CDR1 and CDR2 (germline): MDHEN, SYDVKM. The CDR3 is CASWDIVYGYTF. The CDR3 bases are TGTGCCAGCTGGGACATAGTCTATGGCTACACCTTC.

This clonotype was seen at least ten times. The chain recombines TRBV12-3 or TRBV12-4 with TRBJ2-3; D perhaps matches TRBD2 (7 bases). Trimming cost V 0 bases and J 2 bases, with 12 bases left between them. The CDR3 runs to 16 residues. CDR3 residues: CASSLARGGPTDTQYF. In DNA, the CDR3 is TGTGCCAGCAGTTTAGCGAGGGGGGGCCCCACAGATACGCAGTATTTT.

V and J are TRBV3-1 and TRBJ1-4; D is unresolved. Germline V gives CDR1 LGHDT, CDR2 YNNKEL (reference sequence). The V and J ends lost 3 bases and 8 bases respectively, with 10 bases between them. The length of the CDR3 is 13 residues. CDR3 region: CASSHLGGEKLFF. As DNA, the CDR3 is TGTGCCAGCAGCCATTTAGGTGGGGAAAAACTGTTTTTT.

This clonotype appeared a few times. The chain joins TRBV18 to TRBJ2-7; 11 bases map to TRBD1. V shed 8 bases, J shed 5 bases, and the junction held 14 bases outside the gene matches. Germline-derived CDR1 and CDR2 are KGHSH and LQKENI. The CDR3 sequence is 16 residues long. CDR3 in DNA: TGTGCCAGCAGCCCGAGATTGGACAGGGGGCTAAACGAGCAGTACTTC. It codes for CASSPRLDRGLNEQYF.